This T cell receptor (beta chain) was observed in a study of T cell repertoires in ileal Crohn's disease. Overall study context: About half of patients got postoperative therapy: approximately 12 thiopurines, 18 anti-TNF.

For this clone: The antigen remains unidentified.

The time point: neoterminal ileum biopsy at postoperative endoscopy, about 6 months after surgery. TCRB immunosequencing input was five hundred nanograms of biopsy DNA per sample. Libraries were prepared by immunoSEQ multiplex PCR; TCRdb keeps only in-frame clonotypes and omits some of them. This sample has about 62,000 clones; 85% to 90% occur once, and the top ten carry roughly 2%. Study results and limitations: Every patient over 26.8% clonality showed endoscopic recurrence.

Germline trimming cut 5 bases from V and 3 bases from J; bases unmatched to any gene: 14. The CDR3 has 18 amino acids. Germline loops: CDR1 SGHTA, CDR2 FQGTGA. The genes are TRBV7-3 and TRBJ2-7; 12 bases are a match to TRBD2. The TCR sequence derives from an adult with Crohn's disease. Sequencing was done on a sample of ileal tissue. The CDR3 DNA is TGTGCCAGCAGCCCCACTAGCGGGAGGAACGCAAAACACTACGAGCAGTACTTC. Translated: CASSPTSGRNAKHYEQYF.